These T cell receptor beta chains were read from a single sample in a study of beta chain features in type 1 diabetes. Sequencing was performed with immunoSEQ multiplex PCR; in TCRdb, only in-frame clones are kept and a portion is missing. The data contain about 260,000 clones, about a fifth of them singletons. Sequenced input: naive CD4+ T cells from blood. The receptors were gathered from a woman between 35 and 50 years old with type 1 diabetes. Both conserved end residues are part of each CDR3. A D gene is named only where the DNA matches it firmly. Size is stated for part of the rows, as once, few or many counts, or as a class when the clone is expanded.

cdr3_nt	cdr3_aa	cdr3_length	v_call	d_call	clone_size	j_call
TGCGCCAGCAGCCAAGGGCCTCCGGGGAGCGGGGAGCTGTTTTTT	CASSQGPPGSGELFF	15	TRBV4-3	.	few	TRBJ2-2
TGTGCCAGCAGTTCCCGGGACAGGGTGGTTCAGCCCCAGCATTTT	CASSSRDRVVQPQHF	15	TRBV28	TRBD1	few	TRBJ1-5
TGCGCCAGCAGCCCCCTCCCGGGACTAGCGCATGAGCAGTTCTTC	CASSPLPGLAHEQFF	15	TRBV4-1	TRBD2	.	TRBJ2-1
TGTGCCAGCAGCCTCGGGACAGGGGGCGTTCAAAACATTCAGTACTTC	CASSLGTGGVQNIQYF	16	TRBV28	TRBD1	.	TRBJ2-4
TGCGCCAGCAGCGTGACAGGGATGAACACTGAAGCTTTCTTT	CASSVTGMNTEAFF	14	TRBV5-1	TRBD1	.	TRBJ1-1
TGCAGCGTCGCCCCGGGACTAGCCTCCTACGAGCAGTACTTC	CSVAPGLASYEQYF	14	TRBV29-1	TRBD2	few	TRBJ2-7
TGTGCCATACGGACAGGGGGACTGGATCAGCCCCAGCATTTT	CAIRTGGLDQPQHF	14	TRBV7-2	TRBD1	few	TRBJ1-5
TGTGCCAGCAGCTTGGGGGGGACAGGGGTCTACGAGCAGTACTTC	CASSLGGTGVYEQYF	15	TRBV5-4	TRBD1	few	TRBJ2-7
TGTGCCAGCAGCTTGTACGGACTAGCGGGATCCGATACGCAGTATTTT	CASSLYGLAGSDTQYF	16	TRBV7-3	TRBD2	.	TRBJ2-3
TGTGCCATCAGTGAGCCAGGGACAAATGAAAAACTGTTTTTT	CAISEPGTNEKLFF	14	TRBV10-3	.	few	TRBJ1-4
TGTGCCAGCAGCTTAGTTTTGGCCCTTCCTTCTCGCTACACCTTC	CASSLVLALPSRYTF	15	TRBV7-8	.	.	TRBJ1-2
TGTGCCAGCTCACCCCCTAGCGGGACGGAGACCCAGTACTTC	CASSPPSGTETQYF	14	TRBV18	TRBD2	.	TRBJ2-5
TGTGCCAGCAGCGTAGTGGCGGTCAGCACAGATACGCAGTATTTT	CASSVVAVSTDTQYF	15	TRBV9	.	few	TRBJ2-3
TGTGCCACCAGCAGATCGCCGACTAGCGACTCCTACGAGCAGTACTTC	CATSRSPTSDSYEQYF	16	TRBV15	TRBD2	.	TRBJ2-7
TGCAGCGTGAGGGTCTACAATGAGCAGTTCTTC	CSVRVYNEQFF	11	TRBV29-1	.	few	TRBJ2-1
TGTGCCAGCAGCTTGTCCCCACGACTAGCGGGAGTAAATGAGCAGTTCTTC	CASSLSPRLAGVNEQFF	17	TRBV5-4	TRBD2	.	TRBJ2-1
TGCAGCGTGGAGACAGGGTTGAACACTGAAGCTTTCTTT	CSVETGLNTEAFF	13	TRBV29-1	TRBD1	few	TRBJ1-1
TGCGCCAGCTCCCCGGGGGACTTACGCGCCAATGAGCAGTTCTTC	CASSPGDLRANEQFF	15	TRBV5-1	.	.	TRBJ2-1
TGTGCCAGCAGCGTAGCTAGCGGGAGCCTCAACGTCCTGACTTTC	CASSVASGSLNVLTF	15	TRBV9	TRBD2	.	TRBJ2-6
TGCAGCGTTGGCGGGACTAGCGGGGGCAATGAGCAGTTCTTC	CSVGGTSGGNEQFF	14	TRBV29-1	TRBD2	.	TRBJ2-1
TGCGCCAGCAGCATCGGGACTAGCGGAGATACGCAGTATTTT	CASSIGTSGDTQYF	14	TRBV5-1	TRBD2	few	TRBJ2-3
TGTGCCAGCAGACGGCCCGGGATGCAGGATACGCAGTATTTT	CASRRPGMQDTQYF	14	TRBV11-2	.	.	TRBJ2-3
TGCGCCGCTCAGGGTGCAACTAATGAAAAACTGTTTTTT	CAAQGATNEKLFF	13	TRBV4-1	.	.	TRBJ1-4
TGTGCCAGCAGCATAAGGCAGGGAGGAGAGACCCAGTACTTC	CASSIRQGGETQYF	14	TRBV9	.	.	TRBJ2-5
TGTGCCTGGAGCACAACGGGACAGCCCGCTTGGGATGGCTACACCTTC	CAWSTTGQPAWDGYTF	16	TRBV30	TRBD1	few	TRBJ1-2
TGCGCCAGCAGCCAAGACGGGATGAAAGCTTTCTTT	CASSQDGMKAFF	12	TRBV4-3	.	.	TRBJ1-1
TGTGCCAGCAGTTTAATTGGCGGGAGGCCCTACGAGCAGTACTTC	CASSLIGGRPYEQYF	15	TRBV28	TRBD2	few	TRBJ2-7
TGTGCCAGCAGCGTTCAACCGGGAGCAGATACGCAGTATTTT	CASSVQPGADTQYF	14	TRBV9	.	.	TRBJ2-3
TGTGCCTGGAGCCGGGGGGACAGGGGATCTGGCTACACCTTC	CAWSRGDRGSGYTF	14	TRBV30	TRBD1	few	TRBJ1-2
TGCAGCGTTGCCAGCGTTTATGGCTACACCTTC	CSVASVYGYTF	11	TRBV29-1	.	.	TRBJ1-2
TGTGCCAGCAACTTACGGGGTTCCCAAGAGACCCAGTACTTC	CASNLRGSQETQYF	14	TRBV11-2	.	few	TRBJ2-5
TGCGCCAGCAGCGACAGGGCGCGGACTTTCTACGAGCAGTACTTC	CASSDRARTFYEQYF	15	TRBV5-1	TRBD1	.	TRBJ2-7
TGTGCCAGCAGTGGCCGGGACAATGATGAAAAACTGTTTTTT	CASSGRDNDEKLFF	14	TRBV4-2	.	.	TRBJ1-4